This T cell receptor beta chain was captured by sequencing in a study of cytomegalovirus exposure and HLA in healthy donors. Background on the study: The same platform used for the approximately 700 first-cohort repertoires was also used for the 100 to 150 validation repertoires, as a later analysis reported. Overall study results and limits: Usually a TCR sequence was rare, but some public TCRs were found in many donors.

Germline CDR1 reads SEHNR; CDR2 reads FQNEAQ (reference sequence). The CDR3 spans 15 residues. V was clipped by 5 bases and J by 5 bases; unmatched bases: 8. A remark on this clone: Antigen unknown.

TCRdb's copy holds only in-frame clones and misses some; the assay was immunoSEQ multiplex PCR. Of about 260,000 clones in the sample, 90% were seen once. Sequences were obtained from PBMCs. The origin of this receptor is a woman in her twenties or thirties in good health and CMV-seronegative. The genes are TRBV7-9 and TRBJ2-7; 11 nucleotides line up with TRBD1. CDR3 sequence: CASSNSGQGANEQYF. The CDR3, as DNA: TGTGCCAGCAGCAATAGCGGACAGGGGGCGAACGAGCAGTACTTC.